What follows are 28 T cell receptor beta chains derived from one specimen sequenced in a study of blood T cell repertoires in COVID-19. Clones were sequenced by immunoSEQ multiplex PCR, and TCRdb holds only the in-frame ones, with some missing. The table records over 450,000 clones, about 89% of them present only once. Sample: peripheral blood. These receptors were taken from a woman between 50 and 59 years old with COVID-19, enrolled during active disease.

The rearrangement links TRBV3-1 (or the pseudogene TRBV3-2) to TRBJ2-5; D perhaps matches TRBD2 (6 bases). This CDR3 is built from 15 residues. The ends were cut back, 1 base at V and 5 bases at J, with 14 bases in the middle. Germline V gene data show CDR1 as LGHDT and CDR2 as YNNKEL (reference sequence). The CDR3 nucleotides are TGTGCCAGCAGCCAAGTGGGGGGAGGAGGGGAGACCCAGTACTTC. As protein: CASSQVGGGGETQYF.

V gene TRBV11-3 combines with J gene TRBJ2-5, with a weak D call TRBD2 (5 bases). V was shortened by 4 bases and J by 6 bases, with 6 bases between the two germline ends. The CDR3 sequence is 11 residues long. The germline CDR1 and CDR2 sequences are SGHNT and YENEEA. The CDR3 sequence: CASSSGKTQYF. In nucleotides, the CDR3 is TGTGCCAGCAGCTCGGGAAAGACCCAGTACTTC. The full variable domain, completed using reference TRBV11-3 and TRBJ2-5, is EAGVVQSPRYKIIEKKQPVAFWCNPISGHNTLYWYLQNLGQGPELLIRYENEEAVDDSQLPKDRFSAERLKGVDSTLKIQPAELGDSAVYLCASSSGKTQYFGPGTRLLVL.

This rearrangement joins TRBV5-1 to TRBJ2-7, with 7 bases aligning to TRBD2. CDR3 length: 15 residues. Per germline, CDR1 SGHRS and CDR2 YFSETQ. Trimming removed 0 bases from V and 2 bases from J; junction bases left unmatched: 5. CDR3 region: CASSLVGGRAYEQYF. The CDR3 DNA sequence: TGCGCCAGCAGCTTGGTTGGGGGGAGGGCCTACGAGCAGTACTTC. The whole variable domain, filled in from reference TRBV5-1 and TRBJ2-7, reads KAGVTQTPRYLIKTRGQQVTLSCSPISGHRSVSWYQQTPGQGLQFLFEYFSETQRNKGNFPGRFSGRQFSNSRSEMNVSTLELGDSALYLCASSLVGGRAYEQYFGPGTRLTVT.

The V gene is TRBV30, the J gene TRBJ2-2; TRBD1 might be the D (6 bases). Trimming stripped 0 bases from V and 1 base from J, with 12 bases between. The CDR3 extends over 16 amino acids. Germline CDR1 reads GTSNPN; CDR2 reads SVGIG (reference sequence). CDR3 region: CAWSVWAGVNTGELFF. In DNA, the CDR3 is TGTGCCTGGAGTGTATGGGCAGGGGTGAACACCGGGGAGCTGTTTTTT.

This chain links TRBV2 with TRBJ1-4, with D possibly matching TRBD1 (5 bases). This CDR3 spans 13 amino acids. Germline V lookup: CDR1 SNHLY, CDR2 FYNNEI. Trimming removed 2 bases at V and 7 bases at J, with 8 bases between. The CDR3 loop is CASSEQGGEKLFF. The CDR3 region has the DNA TGTGCCAGCAGTGAACAGGGCGGTGAAAAACTGTTTTTT.

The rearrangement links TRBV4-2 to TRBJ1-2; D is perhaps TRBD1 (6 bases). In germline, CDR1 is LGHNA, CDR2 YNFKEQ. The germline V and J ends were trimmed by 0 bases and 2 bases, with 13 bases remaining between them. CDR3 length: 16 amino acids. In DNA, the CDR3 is TGTGCCAGCAGCCAAGAGAGGGACACCCAAAACTATGGCTACACCTTC. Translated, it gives CASSQERDTQNYGYTF.

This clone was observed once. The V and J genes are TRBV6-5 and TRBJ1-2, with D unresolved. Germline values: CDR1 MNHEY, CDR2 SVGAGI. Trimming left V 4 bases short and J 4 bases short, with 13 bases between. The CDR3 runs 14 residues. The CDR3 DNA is TGTGCCAGCAGTTCAACCGAGCTTTTCTATGGCTACACCTTC. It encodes CASSSTELFYGYTF.

CDR3 nucleotides: TGTGCCAGCAGCCAAGAGGCCCAGGGGTTTAATAGAAACACCATATATTTT. It specifies CASSQEAQGFNRNTIYF. This sequence joins TRBV3-1 (or the pseudogene TRBV3-2) and TRBJ1-3; D may be TRBD1 (6 bases). With 0 bases removed from V and 5 bases from J, the gap between germline ends came to 17 bases. There are 17 residues in the CDR3. Per germline, CDR1 LGHDT and CDR2 YNNKEL (reference sequence).

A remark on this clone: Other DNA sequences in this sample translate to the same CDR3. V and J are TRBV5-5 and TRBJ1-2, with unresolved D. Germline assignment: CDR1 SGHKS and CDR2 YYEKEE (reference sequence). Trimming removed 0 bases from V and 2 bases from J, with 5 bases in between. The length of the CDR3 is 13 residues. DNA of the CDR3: TGTGCCAGCAGCTTGGGAGGCAACTATGGCTACACCTTC. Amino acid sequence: CASSLGGNYGYTF.

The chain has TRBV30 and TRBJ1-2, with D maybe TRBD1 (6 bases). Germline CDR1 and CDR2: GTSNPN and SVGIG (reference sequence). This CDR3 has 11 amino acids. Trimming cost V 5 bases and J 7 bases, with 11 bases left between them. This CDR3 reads CAWVTGIGYTF. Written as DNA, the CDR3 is TGTGCCTGGGTCACAGGGATTGGCTACACCTTC.

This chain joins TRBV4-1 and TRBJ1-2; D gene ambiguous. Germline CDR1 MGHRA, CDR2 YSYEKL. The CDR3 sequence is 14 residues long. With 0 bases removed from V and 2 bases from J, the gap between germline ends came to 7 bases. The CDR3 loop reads CASSQDPRNYGYTF. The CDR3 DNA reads TGCGCCAGCAGCCAAGACCCGAGAAACTATGGCTACACCTTC.

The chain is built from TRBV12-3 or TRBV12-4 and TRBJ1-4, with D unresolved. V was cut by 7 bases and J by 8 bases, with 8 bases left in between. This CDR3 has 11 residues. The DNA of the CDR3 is TGTGCCAGCACCCTGGGCGAAAAACTGTTTTTT. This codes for CASTLGEKLFF.

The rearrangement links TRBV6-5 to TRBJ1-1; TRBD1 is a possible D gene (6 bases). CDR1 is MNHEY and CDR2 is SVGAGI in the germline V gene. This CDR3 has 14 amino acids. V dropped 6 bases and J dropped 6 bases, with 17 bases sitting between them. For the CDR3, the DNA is TGTGCCAGCAGATCTCAGGGGCCCAGATCTGAAGCTTTCTTT. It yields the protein CASRSQGPRSEAFF.

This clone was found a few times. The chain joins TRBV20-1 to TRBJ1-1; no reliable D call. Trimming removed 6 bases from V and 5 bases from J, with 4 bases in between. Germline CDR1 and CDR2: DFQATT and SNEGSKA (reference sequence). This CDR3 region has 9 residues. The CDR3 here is CSAGTEAFF. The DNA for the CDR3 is TGCAGTGCCGGGACTGAAGCTTTCTTT.

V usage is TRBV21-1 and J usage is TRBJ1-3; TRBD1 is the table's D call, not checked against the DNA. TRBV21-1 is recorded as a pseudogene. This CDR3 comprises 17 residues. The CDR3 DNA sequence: TGTGCCAGAGAGACAGGCCCCTCTCAAATCTCTGGAAACACCATATATTTT. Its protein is CARETGPSQISGNTIYF.

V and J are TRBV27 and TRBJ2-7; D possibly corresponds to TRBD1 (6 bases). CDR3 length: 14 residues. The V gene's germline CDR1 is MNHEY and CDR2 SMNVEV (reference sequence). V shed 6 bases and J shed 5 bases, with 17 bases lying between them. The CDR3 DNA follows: TGTGCCAGCAGGTTAGCCGGACAGCTCCACGAGCAGTACTTC. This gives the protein CASRLAGQLHEQYF.

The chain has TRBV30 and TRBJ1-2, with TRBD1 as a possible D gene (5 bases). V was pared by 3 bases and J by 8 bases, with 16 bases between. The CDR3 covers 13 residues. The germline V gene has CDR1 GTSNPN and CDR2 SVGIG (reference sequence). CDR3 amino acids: CAWSPGGYDGYTF. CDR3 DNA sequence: TGTGCCTGGAGCCCCGGGGGTTACGACGGCTACACCTTC.

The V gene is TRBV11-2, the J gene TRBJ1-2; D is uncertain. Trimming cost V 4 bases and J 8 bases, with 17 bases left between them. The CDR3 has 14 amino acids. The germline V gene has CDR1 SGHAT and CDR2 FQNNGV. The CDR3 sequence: CASSSPGSRPGYTF. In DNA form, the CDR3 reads TGTGCCAGCAGCTCCCCCGGGTCCAGACCCGGCTACACCTTC.

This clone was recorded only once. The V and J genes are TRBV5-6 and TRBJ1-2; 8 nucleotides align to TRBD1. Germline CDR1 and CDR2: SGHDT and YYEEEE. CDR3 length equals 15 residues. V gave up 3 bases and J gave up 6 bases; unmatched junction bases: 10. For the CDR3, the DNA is TGTGCCAGCAGCTCCATCGACAGGGGAGGAAATGGCTACACCTTC. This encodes CASSSIDRGGNGYTF.

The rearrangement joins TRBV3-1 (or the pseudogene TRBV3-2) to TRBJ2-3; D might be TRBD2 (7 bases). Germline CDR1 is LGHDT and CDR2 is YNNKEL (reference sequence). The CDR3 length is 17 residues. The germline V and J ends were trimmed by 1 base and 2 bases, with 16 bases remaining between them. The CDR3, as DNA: TGTGCCAGCAGCCAAGGGGGGCGGGGGCCTTTCACAGATACGCAGTATTTT. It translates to CASSQGGRGPFTDTQYF.

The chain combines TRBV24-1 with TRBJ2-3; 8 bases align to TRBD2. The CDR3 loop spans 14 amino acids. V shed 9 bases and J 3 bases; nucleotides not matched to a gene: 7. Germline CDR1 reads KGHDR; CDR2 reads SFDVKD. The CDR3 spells CATSGGSRTDTQYF. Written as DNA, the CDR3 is TGTGCCACCTCGGGGGGGTCGCGGACAGATACGCAGTATTTT.

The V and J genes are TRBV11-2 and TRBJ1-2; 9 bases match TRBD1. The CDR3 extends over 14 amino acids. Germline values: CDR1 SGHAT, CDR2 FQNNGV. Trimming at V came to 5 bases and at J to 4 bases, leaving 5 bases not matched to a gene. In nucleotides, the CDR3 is TGTGCCAGCAGCCTGACAGGGGGGACCTATGGCTACACCTTC. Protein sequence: CASSLTGGTYGYTF.

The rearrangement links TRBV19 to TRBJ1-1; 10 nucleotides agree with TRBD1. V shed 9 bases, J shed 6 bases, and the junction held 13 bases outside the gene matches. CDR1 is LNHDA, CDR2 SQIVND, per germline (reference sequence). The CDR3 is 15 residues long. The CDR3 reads CASRKTTGTGAEAFF. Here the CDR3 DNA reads TGTGCCAGCCGAAAAACCACCGGGACAGGGGCTGAAGCTTTCTTT.

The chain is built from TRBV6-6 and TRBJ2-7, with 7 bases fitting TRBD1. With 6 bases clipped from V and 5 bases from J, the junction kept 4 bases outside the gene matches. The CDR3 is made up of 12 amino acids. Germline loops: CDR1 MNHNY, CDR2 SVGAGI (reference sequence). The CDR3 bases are TGTGCCAGCAGGGGCCAGGGGGACGAGCAGTACTTC. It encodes CASRGQGDEQYF.

This chain's CDR3 is CSVEVGAGTEAFF. The DNA for the CDR3 is TGCAGCGTTGAAGTGGGGGCAGGAACTGAAGCTTTCTTT. The chain uses TRBV29-1 and TRBJ1-1, with a weak D call TRBD1 (6 bases). The germline V gene has CDR1 SQVTM and CDR2 ANQGSEA. V lost 1 base and J lost 5, with 11 bases in between. This CDR3 is built from 13 residues.

CDR3: CASSSLRGTVRKYEQYF. DNA of the CDR3: TGTGCCAGCAGCTCATTAAGGGGAACGGTTAGAAAATACGAGCAGTACTTC. This chain connects TRBV11-2 to TRBJ2-7; possibly TRBD1 for D (5 bases). Trimming shortened V by 4 bases and J by 4 bases, and 23 bases separated the two germline ends. This CDR3 contains 17 residues. Germline CDR1 and CDR2: SGHAT and FQNNGV.

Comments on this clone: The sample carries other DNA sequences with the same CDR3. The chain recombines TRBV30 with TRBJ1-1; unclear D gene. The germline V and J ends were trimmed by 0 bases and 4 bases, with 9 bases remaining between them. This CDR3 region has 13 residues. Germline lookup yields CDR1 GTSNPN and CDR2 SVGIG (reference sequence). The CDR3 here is CAWSVGEGTEAFF. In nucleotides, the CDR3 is TGTGCCTGGAGTGTCGGAGAGGGCACTGAAGCTTTCTTT.

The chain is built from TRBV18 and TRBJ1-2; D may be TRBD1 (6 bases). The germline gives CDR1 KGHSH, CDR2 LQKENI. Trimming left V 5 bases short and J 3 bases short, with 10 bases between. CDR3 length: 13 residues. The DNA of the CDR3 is TGTGCCAGCTCAGGGGGCTCGGACTATGGCTACACCTTC. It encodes CASSGGSDYGYTF.